The 21 T cell receptor beta chains in this list originate from one sample, sequenced in a study of T cell responses to AZD1222 COVID-19 vaccine (dated by TCRdb to the early 2020s). Libraries were prepared through the immunoSEQ multiplex PCR assay. TCRdb retrieved this table from immuneACCESS and kept in-frame rearrangements only. Not all clones are present; in checked studies, unresolved V genes account for under half, and no reason is known for the remainder. Recorded for this sample are about 140,000 clones; 80% to 95% of them occurred a single time. In total, the top ten clones hold approximately 5.4% of the sample. The time point label, read with the paper, signifies: baseline before first vaccination. The material was peripheral blood, obtained on day 0 of AZD1222 vaccination. The source of these receptors is an adult in good health.

The chain links TRBV7-2 to TRBJ2-7, with 11 bases lining up with TRBD2. V lost 5 bases, J lost 2 bases, and 5 bases stayed unmatched. The germline V gene has CDR1 SGHTA and CDR2 FQGNSA. This CDR3 is 15 amino acids long. The CDR3 reads CASSPSGGLTYEQYF. CDR3 in DNA: TGTGCCAGCAGCCCTAGCGGGGGGCTCACCTACGAGCAGTACTTC.

The rearrangement links TRBV7-6 to TRBJ2-5; D remains unclear. The germline V gene encodes CDR1 SGHVS and CDR2 FNYEAQ. V was clipped by 1 base and J by 6 bases, with 9 bases between them. The CDR3 consists of 13 residues. The CDR3: CASSLDGLQTQYF. The CDR3 coding sequence is TGTGCCAGCAGCTTAGACGGGTTACAGACCCAGTACTTC.

This chain uses TRBV2 with TRBJ2-7, with 9 bases identical to TRBD1. Germline CDR1 is SNHLY and CDR2 is FYNNEI. Trimming at V came to 4 bases and at J to 3 bases, leaving 4 bases not matched to a gene. CDR3 length equals 14 residues. The chain's CDR3 is CASSGDRASYEQYF. The CDR3 DNA sequence: TGTGCCAGCAGTGGGGACAGGGCCAGCTACGAGCAGTACTTC.

The rearrangement links TRBV11-1 to TRBJ1-5; 8 bases agree with TRBD1. With V trimmed by 5 bases and J by 6 bases, 3 bases remained unmatched. Germline loops: CDR1 SGHAT, CDR2 FQDESV (reference sequence). The CDR3 loop spans 13 amino acids. This chain's CDR3 is CASSVDRGQPQHF. The DNA of the CDR3 is TGTGCCAGCAGCGTAGACAGGGGTCAGCCCCAGCATTTT.

The gene calls are TRBV7-2 and TRBJ1-1; TRBD1 agrees at 7 bases. Germline V CDR1 and CDR2: SGHTA, FQGNSA. With V trimmed by 4 bases and J by 0 bases, 5 bases remained unmatched. This CDR3 has 15 amino acids. CDR3 DNA: TGTGCCAGCAGCTACCCGGGACAGATGAACACTGAAGCTTTCTTT. It codes for CASSYPGQMNTEAFF.

This clone was observed a few times. The chain employs TRBV21-1 and TRBJ2-7; the table assigns TRBD1, which was not confirmed against the DNA. TRBV21-1 is classified as a pseudogene. The CDR3 has 15 amino acids. The CDR3, as DNA: TGTGCCAGCAGCAAAGTTGAGGACAGGGGGTACGAGCAGTACTTC. Residues: CASSKVEDRGYEQYF.

The chain carries TRBV15 and TRBJ1-1; 11 bases are shared with TRBD1. The CDR3 has 16 residues. Germline V lookup: CDR1 LNHNV, CDR2 YYDKDF (reference sequence). The V gene end was trimmed by 2 bases and the J gene end by 8 bases; junction bases not matched to a gene: 10. CDR3 nucleotides: TGTGCCACCAGCAGAAATTATGGACAGGGGGCTGTAGAAGCTTTCTTT. Its translation is CATSRNYGQGAVEAFF.

DNA of the CDR3: TGTGCCATCAGTCCAGGAGGGCTTCGGGCACCCCTCCACTTT. Its translation is CAISPGGLRAPLHF. The chain recombines TRBV10-3 with TRBJ1-6; D unclear. With 5 bases removed from V and 11 bases from J, the gap between germline ends came to 16 bases. CDR3 length: 14 amino acids. Germline values: CDR1 ENHRY, CDR2 SYGVKD.

In nucleotides, the CDR3 is TGTGCCATCAGGGGGGAAGTGGGCAATCAGCCCCAGCATTTT. Translated, it gives CAIRGEVGNQPQHF. The chain combines TRBV10-3 with TRBJ1-5; possibly TRBD1 for D (5 bases). Germline CDR1 reads ENHRY; CDR2 reads SYGVKD. V gave up 6 bases and J gave up 2 bases, with 11 bases separating them. The CDR3 spans 14 residues.

The chain couples TRBV7-8 to TRBJ1-2, with 10 bases matching TRBD1. The germline V gene encodes CDR1 SGHVS and CDR2 FQNEAQ. V was pared by 4 bases and J by 4 bases, with 12 bases of the junction left unmatched. There are 17 residues in the CDR3. The CDR3 loop reads CASSSPSGQGGLYGYTF. CDR3 sequence (DNA): TGTGCCAGCAGCTCACCCTCTGGACAGGGGGGACTCTATGGCTACACCTTC. Using reference TRBV7-8 and TRBJ1-2 for the parts outside the CDR3, the full variable domain is GAGVSQSPRYKVAKRGQDVALRCDPISGHVSLFWYQQALGQGPEFLTYFQNEAQLDKSGLPSDRFFAERPEGSVSTLKIQRTQQEDSAVYLCASSSPSGQGGLYGYTFGSGTRLTVV.

The V call is TRBV18, the J call TRBJ2-1; D call uncertain. V shed 4 bases and J shed 2 bases, with 9 bases lying between them. The germline V gene has CDR1 KGHSH and CDR2 LQKENI. This CDR3 is 14 amino acids long. The CDR3 DNA sequence: TGTGCCAGCTCACTAATCCGGGCCTACAATGAGCAGTTCTTC. It translates to CASSLIRAYNEQFF.

The CDR3 here is CASSSHPSWRAGLYEQYF. For the CDR3, the DNA is TGTGCCAGCAGCTCCCACCCTTCGTGGCGGGCGGGGTTATACGAGCAGTACTTC. This chain joins TRBV7-2 and TRBJ2-7; maybe TRBD2 (6 bases). Germline CDR1 SGHTA, CDR2 FQGNSA. The V gene lost 4 bases and the J gene lost 4 bases, with 26 bases spanning the gap. CDR3 size: 18 residues.

The gene calls are TRBV6-1 and TRBJ1-5; no clear D gene. Germline V gene lookup returns CDR1 MNHNS and CDR2 SASEGT. The CDR3 totals 13 residues. The V end was cut by 1 base, the J end by 4 bases, with 5 bases between. For the CDR3, the DNA is TGTGCCAGCAGTGAAGATCGAAATCAGCCCCAGCATTTT. As protein: CASSEDRNQPQHF.

This clone appeared once. V is TRBV28 and J is TRBJ1-1; D is undetermined. Trimming took 6 bases from V and 1 from J, leaving 12 bases between them. The V gene's germline CDR1 is MDHEN and CDR2 SYDVKM. This CDR3 comprises 14 residues. In nucleotides, the CDR3 is TGTGCCAGCAGCTCAGGTCCTTCGAACACTGAAGCTTTCTTT. Its translation: CASSSGPSNTEAFF. The variable domain in full, completed from reference TRBV28 and TRBJ1-1, reads DVKVTQSSRYLVKRTGEKVFLECVQDMDHENMFWYRQDPGLGLRLIYFSYDVKMKEKGDIPEGYSVSREKKERFSLILESASTNQTSMYLCASSSGPSNTEAFFGQGTRLTVV.

This sequence joins TRBV7-6 and TRBJ1-1, with D possibly TRBD1 on 5 matching bases. This CDR3 spans 14 amino acids. Germline CDR1 reads SGHVS; CDR2 reads FNYEAQ. V was trimmed by 5 bases and J by 4 bases, leaving 14 bases between them. CDR3 amino acids: CASSARDRSTEAFF. The CDR3 DNA sequence: TGTGCCAGCAGCGCCCGGGACCGATCCACTGAAGCTTTCTTT.

Remarks on this clone: One junction end disagrees with the germline gene, perhaps due to a read error. The V gene is TRBV29-1, the J gene TRBJ2-7; 7 bases map to TRBD1. The CDR3 totals 12 residues. Germline CDR1 and CDR2: SQVTM and ANQGSEA. The CDR3 sequence: CSVKDRDYEQYF. The DNA for the CDR3 is TGCAGCGTTAAAGACAGGGACTACGAGCAGTACTTC.

The genes are TRBV2 and TRBJ2-1; 7 bases line up with TRBD2. Germline lookup yields CDR1 SNHLY and CDR2 FYNNEI. Losses at the gene ends were 8 bases for V and 1 base for J; bases not matched to a gene: 14. The CDR3 length is 17 residues. The CDR3 nucleotides are TGTGCCAGCTTTACTCTCCCCGGGGGGACGTCCTACAATGAGCAGTTCTTC. It specifies CASFTLPGGTSYNEQFF.

The V and J genes are TRBV7-6 and TRBJ2-1, with 13 nucleotides matching TRBD2. J was trimmed by 0 bases and V by 4 bases; bases with no gene match: 6. The CDR3 has 18 residues. CDR1 and CDR2 from the germline V gene are SGHVS and FNYEAQ. The CDR3 region has the DNA TGTGCCAGCAGCTCCCGACTAGCGGGGGGCAGCTCCTACAATGAGCAGTTCTTC. Translation: CASSSRLAGGSSYNEQFF.

The chain uses TRBV9 and TRBJ2-7; TRBD2 agrees at 10 bases. Per the germline V gene, CDR1 is SGDLS and CDR2 is YYNGEE. This CDR3 region has 15 residues. V was pared by 1 base and J by 3 bases, with 4 bases of the junction left unmatched. CDR3 coding DNA: TGTGCCAGCAGCGTAACTAGCGGGATGGTCTACGAGCAGTACTTC. Translation gives CASSVTSGMVYEQYF. The variable domain in full, completed from reference TRBV9 and TRBJ2-7, reads DSGVTQTPKHLITATGQRVTLRCSPRSGDLSVYWYQQSLDQGLQFLIQYYNGEERAKGNILERFSAQQFPDLHSELNLSSLELGDSALYFCASSVTSGMVYEQYFGPGTRLTVT.

This clone was observed a handful of times. The gene calls are TRBV6-1 and TRBJ2-4, with 8 bases lining up with TRBD1. The germline V gene encodes CDR1 MNHNS and CDR2 SASEGT. This CDR3 has 15 residues. Unmatched junction bases numbered 6, after V lost 2 bases and J lost 6 bases. CDR3 nucleotides: TGTGCCAGCAGTGAACTCGTCAGGGGGCCAAACATTCAGTACTTC. Its translation is CASSELVRGPNIQYF.

The genes are TRBV7-6 and TRBJ2-3; 7 nucleotides agree with TRBD1. The CDR3 extends over 18 amino acids. Germline trimming cut 1 base from V and 5 bases from J; bases unmatched to any gene: 15. The germline gives CDR1 SGHVS, CDR2 FNYEAQ. The CDR3, as DNA: TGTGCCAGCAGCTTAGAAGAGGGGGCTGTTAATTCAATAGATACGCAGTATTTT. As protein: CASSLEEGAVNSIDTQYF. Using reference TRBV7-6 and TRBJ2-3 for the parts outside the CDR3, the full variable domain is GAGVSQSPRYKVTKRGQDVALRCDPISGHVSLYWYRQALGQGPEFLTYFNYEAQQDKSGLPNDRFSAERPEGSISTLTIQRTEQRDSAMYRCASSLEEGAVNSIDTQYFGPGTRLTVL.